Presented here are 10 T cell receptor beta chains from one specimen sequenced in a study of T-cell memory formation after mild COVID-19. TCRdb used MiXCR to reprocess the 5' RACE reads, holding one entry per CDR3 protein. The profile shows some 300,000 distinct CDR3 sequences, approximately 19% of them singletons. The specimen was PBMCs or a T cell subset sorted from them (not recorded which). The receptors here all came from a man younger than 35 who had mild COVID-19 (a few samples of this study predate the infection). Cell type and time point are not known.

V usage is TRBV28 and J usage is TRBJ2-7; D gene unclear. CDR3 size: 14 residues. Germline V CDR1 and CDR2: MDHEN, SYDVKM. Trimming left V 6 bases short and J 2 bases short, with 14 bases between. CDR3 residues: CASSRHLGTYEQYV. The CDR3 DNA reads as TGTGCCAGCAGCCGCCACCTAGGGACCTACGAGCAGTACGTC.

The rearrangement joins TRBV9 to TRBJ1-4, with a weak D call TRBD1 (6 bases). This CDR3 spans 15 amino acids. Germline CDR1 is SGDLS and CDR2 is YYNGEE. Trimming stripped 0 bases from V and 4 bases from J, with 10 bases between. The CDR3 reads CASSVARGGNEKLFF. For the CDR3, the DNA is TGTGCCAGCAGCGTAGCTCGAGGGGGTAATGAAAAACTGTTTTTT.

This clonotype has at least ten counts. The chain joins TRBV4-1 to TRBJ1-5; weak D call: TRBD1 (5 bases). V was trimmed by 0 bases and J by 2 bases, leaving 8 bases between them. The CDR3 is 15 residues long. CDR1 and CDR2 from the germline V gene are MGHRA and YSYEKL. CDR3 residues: CASSQDGGGNQPQHF. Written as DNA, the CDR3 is TGCGCCAGCAGCCAAGATGGGGGTGGCAATCAGCCCCAGCATTTT.

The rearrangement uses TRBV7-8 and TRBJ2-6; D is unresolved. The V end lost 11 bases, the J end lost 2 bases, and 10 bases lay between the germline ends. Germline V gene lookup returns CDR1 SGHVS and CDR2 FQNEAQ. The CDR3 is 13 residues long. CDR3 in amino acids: CAYPKPGANVLTF. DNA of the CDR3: TGTGCCTACCCGAAGCCTGGGGCCAACGTCCTGACTTTC.

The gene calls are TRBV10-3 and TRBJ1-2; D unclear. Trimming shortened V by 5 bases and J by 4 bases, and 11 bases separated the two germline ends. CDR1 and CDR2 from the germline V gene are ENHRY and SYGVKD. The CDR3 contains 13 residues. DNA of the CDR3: TGTGCCATCAGTCTCGACACGATCTATGGCTACACCTTC. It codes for CAISLDTIYGYTF.

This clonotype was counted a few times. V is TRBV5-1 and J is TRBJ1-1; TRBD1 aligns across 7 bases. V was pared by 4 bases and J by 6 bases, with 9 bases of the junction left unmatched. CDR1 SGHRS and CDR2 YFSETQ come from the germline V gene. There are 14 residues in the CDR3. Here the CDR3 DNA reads TGCGCCAGCAGCCCAGGGGGGGGCGAGTCTGAAGCTTTCTTT. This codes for CASSPGGGESEAFF.

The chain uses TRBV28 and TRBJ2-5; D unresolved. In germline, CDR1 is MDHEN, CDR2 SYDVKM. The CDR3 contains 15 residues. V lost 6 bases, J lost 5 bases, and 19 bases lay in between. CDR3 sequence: CASSPVPPATETQYF. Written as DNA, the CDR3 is TGTGCCAGCAGCCCTGTCCCCCCGGCGACGGAGACCCAGTACTTC.

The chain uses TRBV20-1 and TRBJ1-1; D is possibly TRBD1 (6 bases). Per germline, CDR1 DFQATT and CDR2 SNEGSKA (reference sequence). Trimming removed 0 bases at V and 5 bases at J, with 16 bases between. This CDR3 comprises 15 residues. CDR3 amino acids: CSARDPQGFGTEAFF. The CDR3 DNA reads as TGCAGTGCTAGAGATCCACAGGGATTCGGAACTGAAGCTTTCTTT.

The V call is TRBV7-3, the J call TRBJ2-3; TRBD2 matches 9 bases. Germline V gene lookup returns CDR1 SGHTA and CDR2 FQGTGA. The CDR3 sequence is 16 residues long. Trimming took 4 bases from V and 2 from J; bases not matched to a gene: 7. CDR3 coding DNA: TGTGCCAGCAGCTCCCAGGCGGGGGGGCCCACAGATACGCAGTATTTT. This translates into CASSSQAGGPTDTQYF.

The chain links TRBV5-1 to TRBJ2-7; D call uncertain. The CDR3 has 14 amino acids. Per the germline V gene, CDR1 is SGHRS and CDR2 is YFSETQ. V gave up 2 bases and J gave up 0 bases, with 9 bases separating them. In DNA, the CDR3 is TGCGCCAGCAGCTTTTACGGAAACTCCTACGAGCAGTACTTC. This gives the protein CASSFYGNSYEQYF.